This T cell receptor beta chain was obtained from a study of regulatory T cells in long-lasting Graves disease. According to the study, TCR beta libraries were built with iRepertoire HTBI primers and CDR3-region Arm-PCR. TCRdb redid the calling of the multiplex PCR reads with MiXCR, one entry per CDR3 protein. The sample contains 400,000 to 500,000 distinct CDR3 sequences, 15% of which appear only once. Time point reported: newly diagnosed GD, antithyroid drugs for less than 3 months. Scientists built the TCR library using RNA that was extracted from PBMCs. The CDR3 has 13 residues. V was shortened by 0 bases and J by 9 bases, with 10 bases between the two germline ends. The germline CDR1 and CDR2 sequences are SGDLS and YYNGEE. These data also formed part of another study, on T cells in Graves' hyperthyroidism and ophthalmopathy. From that study: The HTBI primer set was used in a first-round RT-PCR of the TCR CDR3. Separation of ophthalmopathy from stable hyperthyroidism was achieved by a 13 V-J model.

The TCR was taken from a middle-aged woman with Graves disease. V usage is TRBV9 and J usage is TRBJ2-1; D call uncertain. Sequencing used peripheral blood mononuclear cells (PBMCs), obtained at new diagnosis, from a patient treated with antithyroid drugs. The CDR3 reads CASSVVGSPEQFF. The CDR3 nucleotides read TGTGCCAGCAGCGTAGTAGGGTCCCCTGAGCAGTTCTTC.